This is a list of T cell receptor beta chains from one sample in a study of blood T cell repertoires in COVID-19. Method: immunoSEQ multiplex PCR; TCRdb's copy keeps in-frame clones and lacks some. The data hold some 200,000 clones, with roughly 85% observed a single time. Source material: peripheral blood. The receptors shown here come from a middle-aged man who had recovered from COVID-19. Each CDR3 is given with its conserved first and last residue. A D gene is named only where the DNA matches it firmly. Clone sizes are given selectively: once, few, many, or a class where the clone is expanded.

d_gene | abundance | v_gene | CDR3aa
TRBD1 | NA | TRBV6-5 | CASSRVGTADYEQYF
NA | NA | TRBV15 | CATSRDPGRANTEAFF
NA | NA | TRBV5-1 | CASSWDIGTEQYF
NA | few | TRBV7-8 | CASSLGGLSSPAYEQYF
TRBD2 | NA | TRBV10-3 | CAIRDDSGSGTDTQYF
NA | once | TRBV28 | CASSFSGYEQYF
TRBD1 | NA | TRBV5-1 | CASSLEPGQGAYISGELFF
TRBD2 | few | TRBV24-1 | CATSERTSGLYNEQFF
TRBD2 | NA | TRBV11-2 | CASSFAGTSGGNEQFF
NA | NA | TRBV7-8 | CASSGDRPALRATNEKLFF
NA | NA | TRBV7-8 | CASSPRNEQFF
NA | NA | TRBV28 | CASRMTANYGYTF
NA | NA | TRBV5-1 | CASTGQPSSYEQYF
NA | NA | TRBV7-9 | CASSLVGSGHQSYEQYF
NA | NA | TRBV19 | CASRSPDSYYGYTF
NA | NA | TRBV6-6 | CASSYQAGSNTEAFF
TRBD1 | few | TRBV5-1 | CASSSGGANTEAFF
TRBD1 | NA | TRBV18 | CASSPWQDRGLTGELFF
NA | once | TRBV10-2 | CASSLGRYNEQFF
TRBD2 | NA | TRBV7-9 | CASRRGDTGELFF
NA | NA | TRBV10-2 | CASSGGRRSSGNTIYF
TRBD2 | NA | TRBV5-1 | CASSTTSGVAKNIQYF
TRBD2 | NA | TRBV24-1 | CATSALAGGLTEQFF
NA | NA | TRBV20-1 | CSAPTVYEQYF
TRBD2 | once | TRBV6-6 | CASSYGAGELNEQFF
TRBD2 | many | TRBV14 | CASSQAGGETQYF
TRBD2 | once | TRBV5-1 | CASSFNSGRSNEQFF
NA | NA | TRBV28 | CASSLFGALSYEQYF
NA | NA | TRBV23-1 | CASSQRQGPYLNNSPLHF
TRBD1 | NA | TRBV6-5 | CASIKTGGNQPQHF
TRBD1 | NA | TRBV30 | CAWLNQGEYWTDTQYF
NA | NA | TRBV18 | CASSPPNRLGELFF
TRBD1 | NA | TRBV7-9 | CASSLQQTGGSPLHF
NA | NA | TRBV27 | CASSPSRGVVETQYF
TRBD1 | NA | TRBV18 | CASSPRQGEYGYTF
TRBD1 | NA | TRBV28 | CASSLSDRAHQPQHF
NA | few | TRBV18 | CASSPGNMNTEAFF
TRBD1 | NA | TRBV19 | CASRSVDRGYEQYF
TRBD1 | NA | TRBV6-5 | CASSRGQNNSPLHF
NA | NA | TRBV27 | CASSFGGAGNTIYF
TRBD1 | NA | TRBV5-1 | CASSLGSARGKTEAFF
TRBD1 | NA | TRBV6-5 | CASSFYHPQGAGGYTF
TRBD2 | NA | TRBV28 | CASSGAGGAYNEQFF
TRBD2 | NA | TRBV7-2 | CASSSGLAGETQYF
NA | NA | TRBV24-1 | CATSGPTPNQETQYF
NA | once | TRBV20-1 | CSASYPRGYQPQHF
NA | NA | TRBV28 | CASSLYITNTGELFF
TRBD2 | NA | TRBV18 | CASSLLAGTQETQYF
NA | few | TRBV19 | CASSTRIPTEAFF
TRBD1 | once | TRBV7-8 | CASSLGQVVYNEQFF
NA | NA | TRBV29-1 | CSVGSGTTMWTEAFF